This entry describes one TCR beta chain. This specimen comes from a study of blood T cell repertoires in COVID-19. TCRdb's copy holds only in-frame clones and misses some; the assay was immunoSEQ multiplex PCR. The repertoire has about 190,000 clones, nearly 90% of them found once; the top ten carry approximately 0.64%. Losses at the gene ends were 5 bases for V and 4 bases for J; bases not matched to a gene: 9. CDR3 length: 15 residues. Germline values: CDR1 SEHNR, CDR2 FQNEAQ (reference sequence). The chain carries TRBV7-9 and TRBJ2-7; TRBD1 matches 9 bases. This receptor was taken from a man aged 50-60 years with acute or convalescent COVID-19. Sequencing was performed on peripheral blood. The DNA of the CDR3 is TGTGCCAGCAGCAAAACAGACAGGGGGGTATACGAGCAGTACTTC. Amino acids: CASSKTDRGVYEQYF.